This T cell receptor (beta chain) is drawn from a study of cytomegalovirus exposure and HLA in healthy donors. The CDR3 is made up of 15 amino acids. The germline V gene encodes CDR1 KGHSH and CDR2 LQKENI. V dropped 3 bases and J dropped 0 bases, with 12 bases sitting between them. This clone appeared a few times. The PCR employed 60 Vbeta primers together with 13 Jbeta primers. Generated by immunoSEQ multiplex PCR, the TCRdb table keeps only in-frame clones and is missing some. Among some 60,000 clones, over 75% were seen once, and the ten largest hold over 5%. This chain links TRBV18 with TRBJ2-7; perhaps TRBD2 as D (7 bases). This sequence was found in a male donor in good health and CMV-seronegative. Source material: PBMCs. Here the CDR3 reads CASSPAAGASYEQYF. The CDR3 nucleotides are TGTGCCAGCTCACCGGCGGCGGGGGCCTCCTACGAGCAGTACTTC.